The source of this T cell receptor (beta chain) is a study of blood T cells in healthy people across ages (dated by TCRdb to the mid-2010s). Broadly, across the study: In model experiments, roughly one uniquely barcoded TCR beta cDNA molecule per two T cells was captured by template switching. The donors were divided into four age groups: young (average approximately 16 years), middle-aged (roughly 42), aged (approximately 62) and long-lived (about 84). To avoid experimental bias, donors of different ages were randomly spread across the sequencing lanes. The study measured age-related changes in TCR beta repertoire diversity using deep sequencing normalized with unique cDNA molecular identifiers. Using the same blood draw, the study looked at two additional independent replicas of 1 million unique cDNA reads for two donors, one aged 18 to 29 and the other aged 80 or older.

The library was generated by 5' RACE. Sequencing was carried out with an Illumina HiSeq 2500. A second about 7 to 11 cycle PCR used a sample-barcoded 5' primer and a J-beta primer mix. A template-switch 5' adaptor carrying 12 random nucleotides introduced a unique molecular identifier onto each TCR beta cDNA molecule. Each sample yielded at least 2.5 million CDR3-containing paired-end reads. The Mint cDNA synthesis kit, primed by a TRBC-specific oligonucleotide, was used to synthesize first-strand cDNA from all RNA. Following uracil-DNA glycosylase treatment, all cDNA underwent a first 18-cycle PCR with the universal primers M1SS and BC2_uni_R. On the authors' methods: Each sample was normalized by randomly selecting 1 million high-quality reads, each carrying a distinct molecular identifier. Instead of being binned into consensus sequences, reads that shared molecular identifiers were thrown out. MiTCR, run with a Q25 quality threshold and the strictest error-elimination algorithm, handled CDR3 identification, clonotype clustering and error correction. Lower-bound total TCR beta diversity was estimated with a nonparametric unseen species model using Euler transformation. The public reads were reanalyzed by TCRdb: fastp trimming at Q25, MiXCR alignment, in-frame beta chains only. Each record represents a unique CDR3 protein, reported with the most common genes and DNA among its rows. The V and J calls come from TCRdb's annotation, not from the publication. Recorded for this sample are more than 1 million distinct CDR3 sequences; over 35% of them occurred a single time. The ten top clones hold approximately 17% of the sample.

As encoded in the germline V gene, CDR1 is MGHRA while CDR2 is YSYEKL. There are 16 amino acids in the CDR3, from cysteine to phenylalanine inclusive. The entry retains the CDR3 DNA only, 48 bases that are in frame from base 1. After removal of 0 bases from V and 8 bases from J, the junction retains 10 bases not matched to a gene. The approximately 40 donors, aged roughly 6 to 90 years, were systemically healthy Caucasian individuals from Russia. Approximately 10 milliliters of peripheral blood were collected from each donor into EDTA-treated Vacutainer tubes. Ficoll-Paque density-gradient centrifugation was used to isolate PBMCs, with at least 6 million per sample. Trizol reagent was used to extract total RNA from PBMCs, with at least 5.5 micrograms per sample. Naive CD45RAhigh/CD27high T cell percentages were measured by flow cytometry on a PBMC aliquot from every donor. Findings and caveats that apply to the study as a whole: Because the CMV infection status of the donors was unknown, age-related changes in expanded clonotypes may potentially have been confounded. Conclusive comparison of naive and antigen-experienced compartments was prevented by the profiling of bulk unsorted PBMCs. Compared with the aged group, more naive CD4+ T cells, fewer expanded clones and increased TCR diversity were shown by the long-lived group, suggesting age selection. A strong correlation was found between observed TCR beta diversity and the percentage of naive T cells measured by flow cytometry. As age increased, observed TCR beta diversity per million T cells dropped in a roughly linear way, and a significant reduction was already evident by age about 36. Estimates of total diversity from one million sequenced T cells were regarded as lower bounds and underestimates.

Comment on this clonotype: Its binding antigen is unknown. Base qualities are not provided; no much larger clone lies one nucleotide away.

Recombination linked TRBV4-1 to TRBJ2-1, with 7 bases in between that match TRBD1. Sequenced sample: blood. The receptor comes from a woman aged 55-75 years in good health. The nucleotide sequence is given as TGCGCCAGCAGCCAAGAAGCCCTGACAGGGTCCGATGAGCAGTTCTTC. The resulting protein is CASSQEALTGSDEQFF.